This T cell receptor (beta chain) was identified during a study of T cells after yellow fever vaccination. Looking at the study overall: In the case of low-cell-number fractions, SMART-Seq v4 Ultra Low Input was used for preparation.

TCRdb re-derived calls from the 5' RACE reads in MiXCR, one entry per CDR3 protein. Among 300,000 to 350,000 distinct CDR3 sequences listed, about 4% were seen once. Ten or more counts support this clonotype. Its antigen is as yet unknown. The CDR3 length is 11 residues. In germline, CDR1 is LGHDT, CDR2 YNNKEL (reference sequence). V lost 11 bases to trimming and J lost 1 base; unmatched junction nucleotides: 0. Findings of the study overall: Sorted repertoires could include abundant contaminating clonotypes from bulk cells. Re-detected after boosting: most primary clones, more than 95% of CD4 and 88% of CD8.

Sample: PBMCs, taken 5 days after the yellow fever booster vaccination. This receptor was taken from a young man who received the YFV17D yellow fever vaccine. The chain has TRBV3-1 and TRBJ2-7; 9 bases line up with TRBD2. This CDR3 is CAAGGSYEQYF. The CDR3 DNA is TGTGCCGCGGGGGGGTCCTACGAGCAGTACTTC.